This T cell receptor beta chain was retrieved from a study of shared clonotypes between healthy human individuals. Background on the study: Every donor yielded three CD4 naive, three CD4 memory, two CD8 naive and one CD8 memory plate.

Every immunoSEQ plate was one replicate of a subset's evenly spread DNA. Replicate PCRs run on sorted subsets employed around 200 ng DNA, 25,000 to 35,000 T cell genomes. Using immunoSEQ multiplex PCR, the repertoire was profiled, and TCRdb retains in-frame clones only, with some absent. The sample lists about 2.1 million clones, 93% occurring once. Regarding this clone: What it recognizes is unknown.

The V segment lost 11 bases and the J segment 2 bases; nucleotides outside the gene matches: 13. The CDR3 loop spans 16 amino acids. Germline lookup yields CDR1 MDHEN and CDR2 SYDVKM. CD45RO-negative cells were positively selected for CCR7, leaving out terminally differentiated effector memory CD45RA+ cells. Study-level points and caveats: Shared across a few donors were 5% to 6% of the naive CD4 clonotypes.

The specimen was naive CD8+ T cells from PBMCs. The J gene is TRBJ1-5, the V gene TRBV28; 9 nucleotides agree with TRBD1. This TCR was sampled from a man younger than 35 in good health. Some clones in this sample may be carry-over from other donors' samples. The DNA for the CDR3 is TGTGCCGGGGGGGACAGGGAAGATGCGGGCAATCAGCCCCAGCATTTT. Its protein product is CAGGDREDAGNQPQHF.